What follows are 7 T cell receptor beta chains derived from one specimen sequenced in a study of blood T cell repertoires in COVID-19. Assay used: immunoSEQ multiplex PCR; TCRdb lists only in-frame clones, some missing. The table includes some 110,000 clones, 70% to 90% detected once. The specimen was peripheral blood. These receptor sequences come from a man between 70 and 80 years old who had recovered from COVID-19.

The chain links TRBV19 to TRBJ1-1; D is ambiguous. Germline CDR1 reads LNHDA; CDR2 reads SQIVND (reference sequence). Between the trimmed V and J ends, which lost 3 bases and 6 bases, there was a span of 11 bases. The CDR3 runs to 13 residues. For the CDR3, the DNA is TGTGCCAGTAGTATCGGGAGGTGGGCTGAAGCTTTCTTT. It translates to CASSIGRWAEAFF.

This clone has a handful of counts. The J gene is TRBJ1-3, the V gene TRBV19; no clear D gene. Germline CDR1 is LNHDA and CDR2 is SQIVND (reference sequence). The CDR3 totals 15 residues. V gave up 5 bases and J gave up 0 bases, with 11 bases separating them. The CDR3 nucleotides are TGTGCCAGTAGTCCCTTCGTGAGCTCTGGAAACACCATATATTTT. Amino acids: CASSPFVSSGNTIYF.

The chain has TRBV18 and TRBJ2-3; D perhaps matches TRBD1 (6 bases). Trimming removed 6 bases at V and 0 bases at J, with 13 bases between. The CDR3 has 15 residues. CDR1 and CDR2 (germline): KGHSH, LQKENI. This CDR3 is CASSQRDKSTDTQYF. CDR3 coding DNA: TGTGCCAGCTCTCAAAGGGACAAGAGCACAGATACGCAGTATTTT.

CDR3 sequence (DNA): TGTGCCAGCAGCGCCGGGGGTAGGGGCTACACCTTC. It translates to CASSAGGRGYTF. J is TRBJ1-2 and V is TRBV9; D is perhaps TRBD1 (5 bases). Trimming shortened V by 3 bases and J by 8 bases, and 11 bases separated the two germline ends. The CDR3 has 12 amino acids. Germline CDR1 is SGDLS and CDR2 is YYNGEE.

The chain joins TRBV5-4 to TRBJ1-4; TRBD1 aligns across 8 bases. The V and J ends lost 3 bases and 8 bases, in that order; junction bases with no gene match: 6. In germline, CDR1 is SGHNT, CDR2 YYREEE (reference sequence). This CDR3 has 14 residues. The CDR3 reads CASSSGGLREKLFF. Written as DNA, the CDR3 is TGTGCCAGCAGCTCAGGGGGCTTGAGGGAAAAACTGTTTTTT.

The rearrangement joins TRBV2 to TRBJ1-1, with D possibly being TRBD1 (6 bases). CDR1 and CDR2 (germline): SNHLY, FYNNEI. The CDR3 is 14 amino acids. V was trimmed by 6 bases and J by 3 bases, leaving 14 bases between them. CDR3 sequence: CASRKDRYDTEAFF. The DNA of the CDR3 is TGTGCCAGCAGGAAAGACAGGTACGACACTGAAGCTTTCTTT. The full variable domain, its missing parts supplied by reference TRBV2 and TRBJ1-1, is EPEVTQTPSHQVTQMGQEVILRCVPISNHLYFYWYRQILGQKVEFLVSFYNNEISEKSEIFDDQFSVERPDGSNFTLKIRSTKLEDSAMYFCASRKDRYDTEAFFGQGTRLTVV.

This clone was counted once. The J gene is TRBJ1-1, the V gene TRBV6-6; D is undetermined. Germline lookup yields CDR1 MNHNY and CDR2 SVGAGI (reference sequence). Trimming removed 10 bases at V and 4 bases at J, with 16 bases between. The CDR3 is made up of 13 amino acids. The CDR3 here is CATLLRLGTEAFF. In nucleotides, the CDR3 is TGTGCCACCCTTCTCCGGCTAGGCACTGAAGCTTTCTTT.